The TCR beta chain described here comes from a study of T cells after yellow fever vaccination. Broader study findings: Just a small share of clonotypes turned up in the CD4 compartment as well as the CD8 compartment.

The sample holds many counts of this clonotype. As yet, its antigen is unknown. Each CDR3 protein gets one entry after TCRdb re-called the 5' RACE reads with MiXCR. The data contain roughly 170,000 distinct CDR3 sequences, approximately 6.2% of them singletons. This TCR came from a man between 18 and 35 years old who received the YFV17D yellow fever vaccine. This specimen was CD4+ T cells sorted from PBMCs, taken on the day of the first yellow fever vaccination.

The CDR3, as DNA: TGTGCCAGCAGCAACATTGGGGACACCATATATTTT. It specifies CASSNIGDTIYF. The chain has TRBV12-3 or TRBV12-4 and TRBJ1-3, with D unclear. The CDR3 sequence is 12 residues long. V was pared by 6 bases and J by 8 bases, with 11 bases between.